Presented here are 21 T cell receptor beta chains from one specimen sequenced in a study of cytomegalovirus exposure and HLA in healthy donors (dated by TCRdb to the late 2010s). Library creation used the immunoSEQ multiplex PCR assay. The multiplex PCR relied on a mix of 60 forward primers for TCR Vbeta segments and 13 reverse primers for TCR Jbeta segments. TCRdb provides this immuneACCESS table in a form limited to in-frame rearrangements. Some clones are lacking; in checked studies, under half of them reflect an unresolved V gene, and why the rest are absent is not known. In all, the sample holds under 200,000 clones, and around three quarters of those were seen once. Less than 15% of the sample rests with the top ten. What was sequenced was PBMCs. The receptors were sampled from a woman aged 25 to 39 in good health and CMV-seropositive.

The chain has TRBV12-5 and TRBJ2-7; 11 bases are a match to TRBD2. This CDR3 is built from 15 residues. V shed 3 bases and J 7 bases; nucleotides not matched to a gene: 8. Germline-derived CDR1 and CDR2 are LGHNT and FRNRAP. The CDR3 bases are TGTGCTAGTGGTTTTCAACTAGCGGGAGAGGGGGAGCAGTACTTC. Its protein product is CASGFQLAGEGEQYF.

In this sample, this clone turned up a few times. The chain combines TRBV15 with TRBJ2-1; possible D gene TRBD1, 5 bases. Trimming shortened V by 3 bases and J by 8 bases, and 17 bases separated the two germline ends. Looked up from germline, CDR1 is LNHNV and CDR2 is YYDKDF (reference sequence). There are 15 residues in the CDR3. CDR3 region: CATSSGTGSVYEQFF. In nucleotides, the CDR3 is TGTGCCACCAGCAGTGGTACAGGTTCCGTATATGAGCAGTTCTTC.

The chain has TRBV10-3 and TRBJ2-5, with D possibly being TRBD1 (6 bases). Near its end, the DNA agrees better with TRBJ2-7, so the J call may be wrong. CDR1 is ENHRY, CDR2 SYGVKD, per germline. The CDR3 consists of 14 residues. The CDR3 loop reads CAISGLGHSYEQYF. DNA of the CDR3: TGTGCCATCAGTGGATTGGGACATTCCTACGAGCAGTACTTC.

This chain links TRBV29-1 with TRBJ2-1; TRBD1 agrees at 10 bases. With V trimmed by 6 bases and J by 7 bases, 6 bases remained unmatched. Germline V gene data show CDR1 as SQVTM and CDR2 as ANQGSEA. The CDR3 runs to 13 residues. The CDR3 DNA sequence: TGCAGCGTCGGGGGACAGGGGCGGAATGAGCAGTTCTTC. It specifies CSVGGQGRNEQFF.

This clone has more than one count but fewer than ten. V and J are TRBV27 and TRBJ2-2; D is perhaps TRBD2 (6 bases). V dropped 5 bases and J dropped 4 bases, with 14 bases sitting between them. This CDR3 comprises 15 residues. Germline V gene sequence: CDR1 MNHEY, CDR2 SMNVEV (reference sequence). CDR3 bases: TGTGCCAGCAGTCCATACCCCGGGAGCACCGGGGAGCTGTTTTTT. Amino acid sequence: CASSPYPGSTGELFF.

This clone was observed a handful of times. The V call is TRBV4-3, the J call TRBJ2-7; 10 bases agree with TRBD2. This CDR3 comprises 16 residues. Germline-derived CDR1 and CDR2 are LGHNA and YSLEER. The junction had 10 bases not matched to a gene; V was cut back by 3 bases and J by 5 bases. CDR3 sequence: CASSHVVSGRADEQYF. Written as DNA, the CDR3 is TGCGCCAGCAGCCACGTAGTAAGCGGGAGGGCCGACGAGCAGTACTTC.

CDR3 amino acids: CASSYSAGESNEQFF. CDR3 nucleotides: TGTGCCAGCAGTTACTCGGCGGGAGAGTCCAATGAGCAGTTCTTC. J is TRBJ2-1 and V is TRBV6-6, with 7 bases fitting TRBD2. V lost 0 bases, J lost 6 bases, and 5 bases stayed unmatched. The length of the CDR3 is 15 residues. The germline V gene has CDR1 MNHNY and CDR2 SVGAGI (reference sequence).

This clone was seen a handful of times. V is TRBV9 and J is TRBJ2-3; D is possibly TRBD2 (6 bases). The ends were cut back, 5 bases at V and 3 bases at J, with 7 bases in the middle. The germline CDR1 and CDR2 sequences are SGDLS and YYNGEE. The CDR3 runs 12 residues. CDR3 loop: CASSLATDTQYF. CDR3 coding DNA: TGTGCCAGCAGTCTAGCGACAGATACGCAGTATTTT.

The V and J genes are TRBV7-8 and TRBJ2-7; D is possibly TRBD1 (6 bases). V lost 1 base and J 3 bases, leaving 10 bases between the germline ends. This CDR3 contains 14 residues. Germline assignment: CDR1 SGHVS and CDR2 FQNEAQ. Here the CDR3 reads CASSLGQAGYEQYF. The CDR3 DNA reads as TGTGCCAGCAGCTTAGGACAGGCGGGCTACGAGCAGTACTTC.

This clone was counted only a few times. The genes are TRBV6-5 and TRBJ1-2; the D gene is possibly TRBD1 (5 bases). Germline V gene sequence: CDR1 MNHEY, CDR2 SVGAGI. The CDR3 runs 15 residues. V lost 5 bases, J lost 8 bases, and 21 bases lay in between. This CDR3 is CASSLLGAGQWGYTF. In DNA, the CDR3 is TGTGCCAGCAGTCTCTTAGGTGCGGGGCAGTGGGGCTACACCTTC.

The genes are TRBV7-2 and TRBJ2-7, with 7 positions matching TRBD2. The CDR3 consists of 16 residues. CDR1 and CDR2 (germline): SGHTA, FQGNSA. The trim removed 5 bases at V and 7 bases at J, leaving 17 bases unmatched. CDR3 coding DNA: TGTGCCAGCAGCCAGCAATTTGCGGTAGCGGGCGGGGAGCAGTACTTC. It codes for CASSQQFAVAGGEQYF.

The gene calls are TRBV19 and TRBJ2-7, with 7 bases lining up with TRBD1. Germline loops: CDR1 LNHDA, CDR2 SQIVND (reference sequence). The CDR3 has 13 amino acids. The ends lost 4 bases at V and 3 bases at J; junction bases unmatched: 3. This chain's CDR3 is CASSKGTVYEQYF. The DNA for the CDR3 is TGTGCCAGTAGTAAGGGGACAGTCTACGAGCAGTACTTC.

The rearrangement uses TRBV30 and TRBJ1-2; D not resolved. Deletions cut 7 bases from V and 8 bases from J, with 14 bases between. This CDR3 has 11 amino acids. Germline V gene data show CDR1 as GTSNPN and CDR2 as SVGIG (reference sequence). CDR3 DNA sequence: TGTGCCTTCGACGCCGGCGGGGGCTACACCTTC. It yields the protein CAFDAGGGYTF.

This chain joins TRBV13 and TRBJ2-7; D might be TRBD1 (6 bases). Trimming took off 5 bases at V and 3 bases at J, with 14 bases between the two ends. The CDR3 loop spans 14 amino acids. Germline values: CDR1 PRHDT, CDR2 FYEKMQ (reference sequence). CDR3 in DNA: TGTGCCAGCAGCCCACGGGACAAAGGCTACGAGCAGTACTTC. Translation gives CASSPRDKGYEQYF. The full variable domain, in which reference TRBV13 and TRBJ2-7 provide the parts outside the CDR3, is AAGVIQSPRHLIKEKRETATLKCYPIPRHDTVYWYQQGPGQDPQFLISFYEKMQSDKGSIPDRFSAQQFSDYHSELNMSSLELGDSALYFCASSPRDKGYEQYFGPGTRLTVT.

V is TRBV18 and J is TRBJ2-7, with TRBD1 identical over 12 bases. V was clipped by 4 bases and J by 7 bases; unmatched bases: 5. The CDR3 is 14 amino acids. Germline CDR1 and CDR2: KGHSH and LQKENI. DNA for the CDR3: TGTGCCAGCTCACAGGGACAGGGGGCTTGGGAGCAGTACTTC. Translated: CASSQGQGAWEQYF. The variable domain in full, completed from reference TRBV18 and TRBJ2-7, reads NAGVMQNPRHLVRRRGQEARLRCSPMKGHSHVYWYRQLPEEGLKFMVYLQKENIIDESGMPKERFSAEFPKEGPSILRIQQVVRGDSAAYFCASSQGQGAWEQYFGPGTRLTVT.

This chain uses TRBV4-1 with TRBJ2-4; TRBD1 might be the D (6 bases). Germline loops: CDR1 MGHRA, CDR2 YSYEKL. Trimming left V 4 bases short and J 4 bases short, with 14 bases between. The CDR3 runs to 15 residues. CDR3 bases: TGCGCCAGCAGCCCAACGACAGGTACTAAAAACATTCAGTACTTC. Protein: CASSPTTGTKNIQYF.

This chain uses TRBV6-1 with TRBJ1-5, with 9 bases identical to TRBD1. CDR1 and CDR2 (germline): MNHNS, SASEGT. V gave up 0 bases and J gave up 6 bases; unmatched junction bases: 3. This CDR3 has 15 residues. This CDR3 reads CASSEALTGGQPQHF. Here the CDR3 DNA reads TGTGCCAGCAGTGAAGCCCTGACAGGGGGTCAGCCCCAGCATTTT.

A word on this clone: Other DNA variants within this sample encode the same CDR3. The chain couples TRBV7-9 to TRBJ1-1; D is perhaps TRBD1 (5 bases). V shed 3 bases and J shed 2 bases, with 7 bases lying between them. Germline values: CDR1 SEHNR, CDR2 FQNEAQ (reference sequence). This CDR3 has 13 amino acids. CDR3 protein: CASSFQGNTEAFF. In DNA form, the CDR3 reads TGTGCCAGCAGCTTTCAGGGTAACACTGAAGCTTTCTTT.

A single count supports this clone. V usage is TRBV30 and J usage is TRBJ2-7; the D is unclear. The CDR3 contains 16 residues. The V gene's germline CDR1 is GTSNPN and CDR2 SVGIG (reference sequence). The V end was cut by 0 bases, the J end by 2 bases, with 17 bases between. The CDR3 DNA reads TGTGCCTGGAGTGTAAGCTTTAGTCGAGGTACCTACGAGCAGTACTTC. Translating it yields CAWSVSFSRGTYEQYF. Supplemented by reference TRBV30 and TRBJ2-7, the full variable domain reads SQTIHQWPATLVQPVGSPLSLECTVEGTSNPNLYWYRQAAGRGLQLLFYSVGIGQISSEVPQNLSASRPQDRQFILSSKKLLLSDSGFYLCAWSVSFSRGTYEQYFGPGTRLTVT.

About this clone itself: Other DNA sequences of this sample code for an identical CDR3. V gene TRBV6-5 combines with J gene TRBJ2-7, with 7 bases aligning to TRBD1. This CDR3 spans 13 amino acids. V gave up 2 bases and J gave up 3 bases; unmatched junction bases: 1. The germline V gene encodes CDR1 MNHEY and CDR2 SVGAGI. The CDR3 nucleotides read TGTGCCAGCAGTTACGACAGGGACTACGAGCAGTACTTC. This encodes CASSYDRDYEQYF.

This chain connects TRBV2 to TRBJ2-5; TRBD1 matches 8 bases. Germline V lookup: CDR1 SNHLY, CDR2 FYNNEI. J gave up 5 bases and V 6 bases, and 5 bases lay outside the gene matches. The CDR3 length is 13 residues. In DNA, the CDR3 is TGTGCCAGCAGGTCAGGGGGCGCGGAGACCCAGTACTTC. This encodes CASRSGGAETQYF.